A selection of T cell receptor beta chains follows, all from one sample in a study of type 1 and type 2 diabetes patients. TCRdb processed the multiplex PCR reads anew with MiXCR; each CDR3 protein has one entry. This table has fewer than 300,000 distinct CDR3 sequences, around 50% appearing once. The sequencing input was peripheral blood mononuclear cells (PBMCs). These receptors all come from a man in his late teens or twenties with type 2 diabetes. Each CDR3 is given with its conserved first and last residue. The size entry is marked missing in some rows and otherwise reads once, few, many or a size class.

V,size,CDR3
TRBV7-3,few,CASSHLGAGETQYF
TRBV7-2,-,CASSFSHNTDTQYF
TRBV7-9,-,CASSFSIRGGEQYF
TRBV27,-,CASSLAAGFDEQYF
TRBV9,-,CASSVVADSYEQYF
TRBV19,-,CASSIAGGDTEAFF
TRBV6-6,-,CASSESGDTQYF
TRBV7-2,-,CASSDVGAGETQYF
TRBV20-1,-,CSARTFSRETQYF
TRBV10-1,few,CASSTSMNTEAFF
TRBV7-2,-,CASSLAGWGETQYF
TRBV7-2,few,CASSLLSGVDTQYF
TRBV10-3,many,CAISESDVIETQYF
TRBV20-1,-,CSARAVKSPGELFF
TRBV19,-,CASSRTGGYNEQFF
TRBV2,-,CATSRGSNTGELFF
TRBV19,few,CASSIMRGETQYF
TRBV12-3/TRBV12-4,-,CASSPTGTSGYNEQFF
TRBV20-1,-,CSAKDRSNTGELFF
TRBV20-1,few,CSALPGLDSETQYF
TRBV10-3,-,CAISDGQVEQYF
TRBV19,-,CASSTRQGARMNTEAFF
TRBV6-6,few,CASSYGSAGGVGNQPQHF
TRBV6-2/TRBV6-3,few,CASSSNRRETQYF
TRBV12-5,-,CASGPTGTTLGYTF
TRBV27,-,CASSLTRGEQFF
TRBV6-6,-,CASSYRGRDNNEQFF
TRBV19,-,CASSPRTGSYGQYF
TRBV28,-,CASSLISAGLLNEKLFF
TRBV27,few,CASSSRTSGNYNEQFF
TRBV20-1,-,CSWGYNSPLHF
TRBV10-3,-,CAISESLLGYEQYF
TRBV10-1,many,CASSRDRSYEQYF
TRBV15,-,CATSSAAGGRPKDTQCF
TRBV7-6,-,CASSPTVHNTEAFF
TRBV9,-,CASSGGIRRQGPDTQYF
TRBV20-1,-,CSARLAGGPGELFF
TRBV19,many,CASSINPMNTEAFF
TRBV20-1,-,CSAPAQGPGYTF
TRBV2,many,CASNARSSGANVLTF
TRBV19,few,CASSIPGTGTYNEQFF
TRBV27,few,CASSSGDQETQYF
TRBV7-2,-,CASSAPTSGGPDTQYF
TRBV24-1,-,CATSGYVTGETQYF
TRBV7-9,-,CASSPGGLNTGELFF
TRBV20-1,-,CSATDGDTQYF
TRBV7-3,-,CASSPGLGLASYNEQFF
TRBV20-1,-,CSARDDIQALTDTQYF
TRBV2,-,CASSQLGDRGQSF
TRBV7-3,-,CASSSSAGAGGELFF
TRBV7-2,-,CASSSTGSRNSPLRF
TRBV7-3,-,CASSLSFDQPQHF